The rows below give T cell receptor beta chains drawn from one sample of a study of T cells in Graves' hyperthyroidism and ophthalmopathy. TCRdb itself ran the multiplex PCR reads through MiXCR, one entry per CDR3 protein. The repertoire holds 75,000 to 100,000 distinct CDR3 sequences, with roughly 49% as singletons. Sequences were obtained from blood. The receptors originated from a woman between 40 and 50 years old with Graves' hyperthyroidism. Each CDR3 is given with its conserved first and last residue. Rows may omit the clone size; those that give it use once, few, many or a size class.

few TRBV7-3 CASSLLSGQGAEAFF
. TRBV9 CASSVDPAQGRTEAFF
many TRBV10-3 CAIQTGGQETQYF
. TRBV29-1 CSVTGLAGSPAYAETQYF
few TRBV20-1 CSASFIGQHYGYTF
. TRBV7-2 CASSFKAGTNSPLHF
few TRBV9 CASRGIAGSEAFF
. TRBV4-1 CASSQVAQLSYEQYF
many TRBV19 CAISGTGNTGELFF
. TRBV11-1 CASSLAGGTEAF
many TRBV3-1 CASSQARVSPLHF
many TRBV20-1 CSAIADKETQYF
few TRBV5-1 CASSLDGLHEKLFF
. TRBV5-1 CASSQDGDSYGKLFF
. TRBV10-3 CAISEGANVLTF
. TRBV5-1 CASSLDRGLNTEAFF
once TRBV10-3 CAISGKSGAGANYGYTF
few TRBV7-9 CASRPGGSSYEQYF
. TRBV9 CASSVGQGNYGYTF
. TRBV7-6 CDSSLVFIGELFF
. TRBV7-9 CASSSIGTGYDEQYF
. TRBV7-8 CASSPGTGGKPQYF
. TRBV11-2 CARGLALTEAFF
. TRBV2 CASSGQYNEQFF